This T cell receptor beta chain derives from a study of OX40 agonist ivuxolimab in advanced cancers. The wider study: Having had anti-PD-1, anti-PD-L1 or anti-CTLA-4 therapy before was allowed, and approximately 40% had some.

Patients were ruled out by autoimmune disease history or systemic immunosuppression. Germline loops: CDR1 SGDLS, CDR2 YYNGEE. Trimming pared 4 bases from V and 3 bases from J, leaving 14 bases between. This CDR3 region has 14 residues. Some clones are missing from TCRdb's copy, which holds only in-frame ones; the method was immunoSEQ multiplex PCR. The sample gives tens of thousands of clones, 93% of which show up once; roughly an eighth is in the top ten. This specimen was CD4+ or CD8+ T cells sorted from blood, taken in a trial of the OX40 agonist ivuxolimab. V gene TRBV9 combines with J gene TRBJ2-7, with D tentatively TRBD1 (5 bases). The receptor was isolated from an adult with an advanced solid tumor such as melanoma, head and neck, liver or kidney cancer. CDR3 in amino acids: CASSKDTNLYEQYF. In DNA, the CDR3 is TGTGCCAGCAGCAAGGACACCAACCTCTACGAGCAGTACTTC.